These T cell receptor beta chains were read from a single sample in a study of T cells after somatic rescue of genetic block. TCRdb's copy holds only in-frame clones and misses some; the assay was immunoSEQ multiplex PCR. The sample contains some 74,000 clones, roughly 93% of which appear only once. Sequencing input: peripheral blood mononuclear cells (PBMCs). All receptors derive from a man younger than 45. The CDR3 runs from the conserved cysteine through the conserved F or W. Fields, in order: V gene, J gene, D gene, clone size, CDR3 DNA, CDR3 protein. D genes are given only for firm matches. Part of the rows lack a size; the others show once, few, many or a class for expanded clones.

TRBV13,TRBJ2-3,NA,NA,TGTGCCAGCAGCCCCCCACAGCTGTCTATCACAGATACGCAGTATTTT,CASSPPQLSITDTQYF
TRBV4-2,TRBJ1-1,NA,NA,TGTGCCAGCAGCCAAGAATCGCGAGGGGCTTTCTTT,CASSQESRGAFF
TRBV7-3,TRBJ1-1,NA,few,TGTGCCAGCAGCCACTTCGGGCAGCTGAACACTGAAGCTTTCTTT,CASSHFGQLNTEAFF
TRBV2,TRBJ2-1,TRBD2,NA,TGTGCCAGCAGCATAGCGGGGAGCTCCTACAATGAGCAGTTCTTC,CASSIAGSSYNEQFF
TRBV28,TRBJ2-1,TRBD2,NA,TGTGCCAGCCGACCCAGGACTAGCGGACTCAATGAGCAGTTCTTC,CASRPRTSGLNEQFF
TRBV5-3,TRBJ1-1,NA,NA,TGTGCCAGAAGCTTGGTGGCGGATAACACTGAAGCTTTCTTT,CARSLVADNTEAFF
TRBV19,TRBJ2-5,NA,NA,TGTGCCAGTAGTACTCGACAGCCAAAAGAGACCCAGTACTTC,CASSTRQPKETQYF
TRBV11-2,TRBJ2-1,NA,NA,TGTGCCAGCAGCTTAGAAGCTGGCGGGGGCTACTACAATGAGCAGTTCTTC,CASSLEAGGGYYNEQFF
TRBV10-2,TRBJ1-6,NA,NA,TGCGCCAGCAGTGACCTACTGGGGGATAATTCACCCCTCCACTTT,CASSDLLGDNSPLHF
TRBV5-1,TRBJ2-1,NA,NA,TGCGCCAGCTCGGGACTCGCAACAGGTGATGAGCAGTTCTTC,CASSGLATGDEQFF
TRBV11-2,TRBJ2-2,NA,NA,TGTGCCAGCAGCTCACAGGGGATCGGGAGCGGGGAGCTGTTTTTT,CASSSQGIGSGELFF
TRBV15,TRBJ2-1,TRBD2,NA,TGTGCCACCAGCCGACTAGCCCAAAACTACAATGAGCAGTTCTTC,CATSRLAQNYNEQFF
TRBV19,TRBJ2-5,NA,once,TGTGCCAGTAGACGCGACCAAGAGACCCAGTACTTC,CASRRDQETQYF
TRBV10-3,TRBJ1-4,NA,NA,TGTGCCATCAGTCAAAAACTGAATGAAAAACTGTTTTTT,CAISQKLNEKLFF
TRBV27,TRBJ2-1,TRBD2,NA,TGTGCCAGCAGTTCTCTAGCGGGAGGGTATGAGCAGTTCTTC,CASSSLAGGYEQFF
TRBV4-1,TRBJ1-1,NA,NA,TGCGCCAGCAGCCTAGGGGGGAGCACTGAAGCTTTCTTT,CASSLGGSTEAFF
TRBV5-1,TRBJ2-7,TRBD1,NA,TGCGCCAGCAGCCCGGACAGGGTCAGAAACTCCTACGAGCAGTACTTC,CASSPDRVRNSYEQYF